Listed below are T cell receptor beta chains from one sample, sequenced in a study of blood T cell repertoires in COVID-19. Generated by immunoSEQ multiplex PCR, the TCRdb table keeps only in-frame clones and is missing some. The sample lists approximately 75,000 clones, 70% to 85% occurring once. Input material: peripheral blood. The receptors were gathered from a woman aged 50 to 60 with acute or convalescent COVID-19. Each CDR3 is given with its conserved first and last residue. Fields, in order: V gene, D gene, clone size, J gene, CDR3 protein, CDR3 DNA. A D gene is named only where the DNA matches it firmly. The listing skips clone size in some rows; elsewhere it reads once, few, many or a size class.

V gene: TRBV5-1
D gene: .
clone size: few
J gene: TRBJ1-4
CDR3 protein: CASSLTGTTNEKLFF
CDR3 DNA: TGCGCCAGCAGCTTGACAGGGACAACTAATGAAAAACTGTTTTTT

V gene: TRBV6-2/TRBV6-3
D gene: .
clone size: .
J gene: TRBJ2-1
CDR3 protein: CASSYSDLGGGGTVEQFF
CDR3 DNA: TGTGCCAGCAGTTACTCTGATTTAGGTGGTGGCGGGACGGTTGAGCAGTTCTTC

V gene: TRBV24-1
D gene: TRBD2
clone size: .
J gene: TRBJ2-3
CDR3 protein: CATSDPGTSGGADTQYF
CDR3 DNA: TGTGCCACCAGTGATCCAGGGACTAGCGGGGGGGCAGATACGCAGTATTTT

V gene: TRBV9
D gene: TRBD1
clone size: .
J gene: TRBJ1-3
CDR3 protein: CASSPGGLGNTIYF
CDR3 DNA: TGTGCCAGCAGCCCAGGGGGCCTCGGAAACACCATATATTTT

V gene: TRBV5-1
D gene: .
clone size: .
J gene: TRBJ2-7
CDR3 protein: CASSLLETGGEQYF
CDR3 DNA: TGCGCCAGCAGCCTGCTCGAGACCGGGGGCGAGCAGTACTTC

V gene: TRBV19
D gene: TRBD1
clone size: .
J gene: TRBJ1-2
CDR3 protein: CASSIDFRDRGGYTF
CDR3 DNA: TGTGCCAGTAGTATAGATTTCCGGGACAGGGGTGGCTACACCTTC

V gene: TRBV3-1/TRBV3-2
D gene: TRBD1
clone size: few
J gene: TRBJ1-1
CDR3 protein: CASSLFPPGQGAGTEAFF
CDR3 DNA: TGTGCCAGCAGCCTTTTCCCTCCGGGACAGGGGGCTGGCACTGAAGCTTTCTTT

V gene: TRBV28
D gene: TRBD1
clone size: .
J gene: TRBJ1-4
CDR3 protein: CASSGQGLSEKLFF
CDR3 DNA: TGTGCCAGCAGTGGACAGGGACTAAGTGAAAAACTGTTTTTT

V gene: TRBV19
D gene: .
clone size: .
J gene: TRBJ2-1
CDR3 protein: CASSISTASNEQFF
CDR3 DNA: TGTGCCAGTAGTATATCTACTGCAAGCAATGAGCAGTTCTTC

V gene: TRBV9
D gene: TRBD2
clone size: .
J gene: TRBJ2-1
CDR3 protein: CASSVERAGGRPVNEQFF
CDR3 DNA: TGTGCCAGCAGCGTAGAGCGTGCGGGCGGGAGGCCGGTCAATGAGCAGTTCTTC

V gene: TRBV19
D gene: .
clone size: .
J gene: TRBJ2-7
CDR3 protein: CASSTATGYSSEQYF
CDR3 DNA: TGTGCCAGTAGCACTGCTACAGGGTATTCCTCCGAGCAGTACTTC

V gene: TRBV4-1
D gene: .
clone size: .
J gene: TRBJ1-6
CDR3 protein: CASSQPGASSPLHF
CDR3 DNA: TGCGCCAGCAGCCAACCAGGGGCCAGTTCACCCCTCCACTTT

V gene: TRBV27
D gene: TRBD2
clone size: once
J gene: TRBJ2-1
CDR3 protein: CASSYSGSSYNEQFF
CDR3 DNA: TGTGCCAGCAGTTATAGCGGGAGCTCCTACAATGAGCAGTTCTTC

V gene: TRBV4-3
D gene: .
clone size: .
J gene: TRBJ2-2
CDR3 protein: CASSQNSANTGELFF
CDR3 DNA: TGCGCCAGCAGCCAGAATAGCGCAAACACCGGGGAGCTGTTTTTT

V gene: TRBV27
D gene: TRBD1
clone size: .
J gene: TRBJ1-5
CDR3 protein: CASLHRDRGNQPQHF
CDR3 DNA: TGTGCCAGCCTTCACAGGGACAGGGGCAATCAGCCCCAGCATTTT

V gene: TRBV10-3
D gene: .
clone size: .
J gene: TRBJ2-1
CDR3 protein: CAIGRDEQFF
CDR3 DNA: TGTGCCATCGGCAGGGATGAGCAGTTCTTC

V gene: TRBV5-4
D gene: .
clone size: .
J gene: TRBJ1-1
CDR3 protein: CASSLSQARETEAFF
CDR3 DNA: TGTGCCAGCAGCTTGTCCCAGGCTCGAGAGACTGAAGCTTTCTTT

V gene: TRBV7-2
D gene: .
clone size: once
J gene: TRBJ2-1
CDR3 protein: CASSLDSTFEQFF
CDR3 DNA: TGTGCCAGCAGCTTAGATAGTACGTTTGAGCAGTTCTTC

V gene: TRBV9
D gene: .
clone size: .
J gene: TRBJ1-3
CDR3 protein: CASSVASSGNTIYF
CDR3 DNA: TGTGCCAGCAGCGTAGCCAGCTCTGGAAACACCATATATTTT

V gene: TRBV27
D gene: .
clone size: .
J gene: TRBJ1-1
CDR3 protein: CASRELSADEAFF
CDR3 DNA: TGTGCCAGCAGGGAACTCTCTGCGGATGAAGCTTTCTTT

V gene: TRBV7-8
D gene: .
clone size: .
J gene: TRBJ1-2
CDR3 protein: CASSLSGQNYGYTF
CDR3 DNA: TGTGCCAGCAGCTTGTCTGGACAGAACTATGGCTACACCTTC

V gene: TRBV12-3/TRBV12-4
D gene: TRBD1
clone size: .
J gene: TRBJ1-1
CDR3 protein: CASSWDRGTEAFF
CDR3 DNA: TGTGCCAGCAGTTGGGACAGGGGAACTGAAGCTTTCTTT

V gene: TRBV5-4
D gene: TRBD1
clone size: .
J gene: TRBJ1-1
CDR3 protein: CASSPGTGGEAFF
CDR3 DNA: TGTGCCAGCAGCCCGGGGACAGGGGGAGAAGCTTTCTTT

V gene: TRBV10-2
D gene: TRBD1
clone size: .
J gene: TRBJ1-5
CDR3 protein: CASSDLGVGTGDQPQHF
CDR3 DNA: TGCGCCAGCAGTGACCTCGGCGTAGGGACAGGCGATCAGCCCCAGCATTTT

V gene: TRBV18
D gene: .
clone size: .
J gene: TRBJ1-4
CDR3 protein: CASSPDSYEKLFF
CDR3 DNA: TGTGCCAGCTCACCCGACAGCTATGAAAAACTGTTTTTT

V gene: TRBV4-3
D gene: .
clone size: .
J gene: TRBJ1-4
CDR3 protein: CASSQEGGGGRGIRGEKLFF
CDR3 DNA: TGCGCCAGCAGCCAGGAAGGTGGAGGAGGCAGGGGTATTAGGGGTGAAAAACTGTTTTTT

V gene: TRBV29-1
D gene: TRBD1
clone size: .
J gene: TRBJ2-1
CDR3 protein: CSVVTGVAEQFF
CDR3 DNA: TGCAGCGTTGTGACAGGGGTGGCTGAGCAGTTCTTC

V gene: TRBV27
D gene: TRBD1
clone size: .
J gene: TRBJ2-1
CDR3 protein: CASSGSGTVRNEQFF
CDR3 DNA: TGTGCCAGCAGCGGGTCCGGGACAGTTAGGAATGAGCAGTTCTTC

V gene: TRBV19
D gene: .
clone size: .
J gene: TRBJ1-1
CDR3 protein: CASSIGDSAAFF
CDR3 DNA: TGTGCCAGTAGTATAGGTGACTCGGCAGCTTTCTTT

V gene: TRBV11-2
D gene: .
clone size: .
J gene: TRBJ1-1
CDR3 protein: CASSSPPRALEAFF
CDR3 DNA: TGTGCCAGCAGCTCACCTCCTAGAGCGCTGGAGGCTTTCTTT

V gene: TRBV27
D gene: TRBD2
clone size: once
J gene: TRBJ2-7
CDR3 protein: CASRSGVLAGAYEQYF
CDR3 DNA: TGTGCCAGCAGGTCCGGGGTGCTAGCGGGAGCCTACGAGCAGTACTTC

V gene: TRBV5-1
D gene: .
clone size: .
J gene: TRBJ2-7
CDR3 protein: CASSLTSENYEQYF
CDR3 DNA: TGCGCCAGCAGCTTGACCAGTGAAAACTACGAGCAGTACTTC

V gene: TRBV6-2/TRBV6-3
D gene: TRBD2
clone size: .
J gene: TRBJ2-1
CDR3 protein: CASSYSMGLAGGDEQFF
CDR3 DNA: TGTGCCAGCAGTTACTCGATGGGACTAGCGGGAGGGGATGAGCAGTTCTTC

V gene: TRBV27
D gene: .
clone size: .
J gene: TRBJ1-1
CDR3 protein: CASSFLENTEAFF
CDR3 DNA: TGTGCCAGCAGTTTTTTAGAGAACACTGAAGCTTTCTTT

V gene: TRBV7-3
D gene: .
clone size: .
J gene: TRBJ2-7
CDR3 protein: CASSLTPSSVQYF
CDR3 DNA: TGTGCCAGCAGCTTAACCCCTTCTAGCGTTCAGTACTTC

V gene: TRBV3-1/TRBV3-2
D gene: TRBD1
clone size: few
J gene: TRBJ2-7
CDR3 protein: CASGGQGSYEQYF
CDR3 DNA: TGTGCCAGCGGGGGACAGGGATCCTACGAGCAGTACTTC

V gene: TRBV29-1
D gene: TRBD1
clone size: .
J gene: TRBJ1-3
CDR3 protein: CSVGQGGNTIYF
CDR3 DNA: TGCAGCGTGGGACAGGGGGGGAACACCATATATTTT

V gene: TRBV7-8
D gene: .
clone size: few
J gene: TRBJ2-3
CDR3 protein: CASSLTDTQYF
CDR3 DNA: TGTGCCAGCAGCCTAACAGATACGCAGTATTTT

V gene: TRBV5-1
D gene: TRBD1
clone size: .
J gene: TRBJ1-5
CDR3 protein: CASSPGTAGQPQHF
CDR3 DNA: TGCGCCAGCAGCCCGGGGACAGCCGGCCAGCCCCAGCATTTT

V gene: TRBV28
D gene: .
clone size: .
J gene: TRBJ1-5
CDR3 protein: CASSLTGISGNQPQHF
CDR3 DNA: TGTGCCAGCAGTCTGACGGGAATTTCGGGCAATCAGCCCCAGCATTTT

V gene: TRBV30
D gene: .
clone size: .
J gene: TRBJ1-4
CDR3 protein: CAWTTPGGGEKLFF
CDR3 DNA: TGTGCCTGGACCACTCCGGGTGGTGGGGAAAAACTGTTTTTT

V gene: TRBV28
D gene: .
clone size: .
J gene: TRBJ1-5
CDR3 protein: CAIRTDHQPQHF
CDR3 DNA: TGTGCCATCCGGACAGATCATCAGCCCCAGCATTTT

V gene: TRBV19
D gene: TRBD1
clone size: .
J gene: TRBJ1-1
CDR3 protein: CASLRLPGQGKQEAFF
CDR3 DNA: TGTGCCAGTCTTAGATTGCCGGGACAGGGTAAACAGGAAGCTTTCTTT

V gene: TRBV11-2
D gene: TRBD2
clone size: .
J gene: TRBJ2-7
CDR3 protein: CASGGGYPYEQYF
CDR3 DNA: TGTGCCAGCGGCGGGGGGTATCCCTACGAGCAGTACTTC